These T cell receptor beta chains were read from a single sample in a study of T cells in localized non-small cell lung cancer. Clones were sequenced by immunoSEQ multiplex PCR, and TCRdb holds only the in-frame ones, with some missing. This table has 14,000 or so clones, about nine tenths appearing once. Sequencing was performed on peripheral blood mononuclear cells, taken before any cancer treatment. These receptors all stem from a man aged 35-69 years with stage III lung adenocarcinoma. Each CDR3 is given with its conserved first and last residue. The D gene is left open where the match is weak. Clone size is shown for a subset of rows, as once, few, many or a class of expanded clone.

d_call j_call v_call clone_size cdr3_aa cdr3_nt
TRBD1 TRBJ1-2 TRBV4-2 NA CASSQAAGTGETYGYTF TGTGCCAGCAGCCAAGCAGCCGGGACAGGGGAAACTTATGGCTACACCTTC
NA TRBJ1-2 TRBV5-1 NA CASSSTTGPLQGYTF TGCGCCAGCAGCTCTACGACGGGACCGCTCCAAGGCTACACCTTC
NA TRBJ1-2 TRBV7-8 NA CASSPLGGNGYTF TGTGCCAGCAGCCCTCTGGGAGGGAATGGCTACACCTTC
NA TRBJ2-7 TRBV28 once CASSLHPRGEQYF TGTGCCAGCAGTTTACATCCCAGGGGCGAGCAGTACTTC
TRBD2 TRBJ2-7 TRBV28 NA CASRLAGGPIGYEQYF TGTGCCAGTAGACTAGCGGGAGGGCCGATCGGCTACGAGCAGTACTTC
NA TRBJ1-5 TRBV28 NA CASSSPGVGNQPQHF TGTGCCAGCAGTTCCCCGGGGGTAGGCAATCAGCCCCAGCATTTT
TRBD2 TRBJ2-7 TRBV6-1 NA CASKGTGGYEQYF TGTGCCAGCAAAGGGACGGGAGGTTACGAGCAGTACTTC
NA TRBJ2-3 TRBV10-3 NA CAISDSPSRGKDTQYF TGTGCCATCAGTGACTCCCCATCTAGGGGTAAGGATACGCAGTATTTT
NA TRBJ2-7 TRBV7-2 NA CASSANQGGGSYEQYF TGTGCCAGCAGCGCTAACCAGGGAGGCGGATCCTACGAGCAGTACTTC
TRBD2 TRBJ2-1 TRBV27 NA CASSSGGKGSSYNEQFF TGTGCCAGCAGTTCGGGGGGGAAGGGGAGCTCCTACAATGAGCAGTTCTTC
NA TRBJ1-1 TRBV11-3 NA CASSLTGNTEAFF TGTGCCAGCAGCTTAACAGGGAACACTGAAGCTTTCTTT
TRBD2 TRBJ2-1 TRBV9 NA CASSVGGSGTYNEQFF TGTGCCAGCAGCGTAGGGGGTAGCGGGACCTACAATGAGCAGTTCTTC
NA TRBJ2-1 TRBV29-1 NA CSVRGETGYNEQFF TGCAGCGTGAGGGGGGAGACGGGCTACAATGAGCAGTTCTTC
NA TRBJ2-2 TRBV7-3 NA CASITGELFF TGTGCCAGCATCACCGGGGAGCTGTTTTTT
TRBD1 TRBJ1-1 TRBV27 NA CASSFHAGTGGEAFF TGTGCCAGCAGTTTTCATGCCGGGACAGGGGGCGAAGCTTTCTTT
NA TRBJ2-3 TRBV7-2 once CASSLVGRGTDTQYF TGTGCCAGCAGCTTAGTAGGGAGAGGCACAGATACGCAGTATTTT
TRBD2 TRBJ2-1 TRBV7-2 NA CASRETSGRMTEQFF TGTGCCAGCAGGGAGACTAGCGGGAGAATGACTGAGCAGTTCTTC
NA TRBJ2-3 TRBV7-2 NA CASSLAYTDTQYF TGTGCCAGCAGCTTAGCCTACACAGATACGCAGTATTTT
NA TRBJ1-2 TRBV28 few CASSLNGYGYTF TGTGCCAGCAGTTTAAATGGCTATGGCTACACCTTC
NA TRBJ2-1 TRBV19 NA CASSAGLLNEQFF TGTGCCAGTAGTGCGGGACTTTTGAATGAGCAGTTCTTC
NA TRBJ2-3 TRBV5-8 NA CASSLREPTDTDTQYF TGTGCCAGCAGCCTCCGGGAACCCACAGACACAGATACGCAGTATTTT
NA TRBJ1-1 TRBV9 once CASSVDLGNAEAFF TGTGCCAGCAGCGTAGATCTTGGGAACGCTGAAGCTTTCTTT
NA TRBJ2-7 TRBV7-9 NA CASSLGRGKTYEQYF TGTGCCAGCAGCTTGGGGCGTGGGAAAACCTACGAGCAGTACTTC
NA TRBJ1-1 TRBV10-3 NA CAISTRQANTEAFF TGTGCCATCAGTACCAGACAGGCTAACACTGAAGCTTTCTTT
TRBD2 TRBJ2-2 TRBV28 NA CATKGWASGGKGGNTGELFF TGTGCCACCAAAGGCTGGGCTAGCGGGGGGAAAGGGGGTAACACCGGGGAGCTGTTTTTT
NA TRBJ1-1 TRBV6-1 NA CASSEAPTEPEAFF TGTGCCAGCAGTGAAGCACCGACTGAACCCGAAGCTTTCTTT
TRBD1 TRBJ1-2 TRBV6-6 NA CASSGQGEGYTF TGTGCCAGCAGTGGACAGGGTGAGGGCTACACCTTC
NA TRBJ1-2 TRBV4-2 NA CASSQMYDGRGYGYTF TGTGCCAGCAGCCAAATGTATGATGGGAGAGGCTATGGCTACACCTTC
NA TRBJ1-1 TRBV7-8 NA CASSLDMNTEAFF TGTGCCAGCAGCCTTGACATGAACACTGAAGCTTTCTTT
TRBD1 TRBJ2-1 TRBV19 NA CASSWDRGNEQFF TGTGCCAGTAGTTGGGACAGGGGAAATGAGCAGTTCTTC
NA TRBJ2-5 TRBV6-1 NA CASSGAVKETQYF TGTGCCAGCAGTGGGGCAGTTAAAGAGACCCAGTACTTC
NA TRBJ2-3 TRBV5-1 once CAARQAPSTDTQYF TGCGCCGCCCGACAGGCCCCTAGCACAGATACGCAGTATTTT
TRBD2 TRBJ2-4 TRBV15 NA CATNRELAGGAKNIQYF TGTGCCACCAACAGGGAACTAGCGGGAGGAGCCAAAAACATTCAGTACTTC
NA TRBJ2-2 TRBV6-5 NA CASSYKDTNTGELFF TGTGCCAGCAGTTACAAGGATACGAACACCGGGGAGCTGTTTTTT
NA TRBJ1-6 TRBV18 NA CASSPWARVDNSPLHF TGTGCCAGCTCACCGTGGGCAAGGGTTGATAATTCACCCCTCCACTTT
NA TRBJ2-1 TRBV27 NA CASRVTGSYNEQFF TGTGCCAGCAGGGTGACGGGCTCCTACAATGAGCAGTTCTTC
TRBD2 TRBJ2-5 TRBV27 NA CASRLGTSGSETQYF TGTGCCAGCAGACTCGGGACTAGCGGGAGCGAGACCCAGTACTTC
TRBD1 TRBJ1-1 TRBV5-5 NA CASSPGGTGDTEAFF TGTGCCAGCAGCCCCGGTGGGACAGGGGACACTGAAGCTTTCTTT
NA TRBJ2-5 TRBV11-2 NA CASSPPAASTQYF TGTGCCAGCAGCCCCCCGGCGGCCTCGACCCAGTACTTC
NA TRBJ2-3 TRBV7-3 NA CASSPFTASTDTQYF TGTGCCAGCAGCCCCTTCACCGCTAGCACAGATACGCAGTATTTT
NA TRBJ1-1 TRBV14 NA CASSQRQLNTEAFF TGTGCCAGCAGCCAACGACAGTTGAACACTGAAGCTTTCTTT